The 10 T cell receptor beta chains listed next were all sequenced from one sample in a study of T cells after yellow fever vaccination. One entry per CDR3 protein results from TCRdb running MiXCR on the 5' RACE reads. The repertoire holds under 300,000 distinct CDR3 sequences, with under 15% as singletons. The sample here was CD4+ T cells sorted from PBMCs, taken 45 days after the yellow fever booster vaccination. These receptors were obtained from a man aged 25 to 40 who received the YFV17D yellow fever vaccine.

This clonotype was found a few times. V is TRBV20-1 and J is TRBJ1-1; TRBD1 matches at 7 bases. The germline V gene encodes CDR1 DFQATT and CDR2 SNEGSKA (reference sequence). V was clipped by 0 bases and J by 2 bases; unmatched bases: 9. The CDR3 consists of 16 residues. The CDR3: CSARDVGGVINTEAFF. DNA for the CDR3: TGCAGTGCTAGAGATGTAGGGGGCGTAATCAACACTGAAGCTTTCTTT.

This clonotype appeared a few times. The chain uses TRBV20-1 and TRBJ2-1; 12 bases are a match to TRBD1. V shed 4 bases and J 5 bases; nucleotides not matched to a gene: 12. The CDR3 is 17 amino acids. CDR1 is DFQATT, CDR2 SNEGSKA, per germline (reference sequence). The CDR3 sequence: CSAINPGQGAWDNEQFF. CDR3 nucleotides: TGCAGTGCTATAAACCCGGGACAGGGGGCTTGGGACAATGAGCAGTTCTTC.

The rearrangement links TRBV30 to TRBJ2-5, with a weak D call TRBD2 (5 bases). The CDR3 runs to 12 residues. V was trimmed by 5 bases and J by 9 bases, leaving 16 bases between them. CDR1 and CDR2 (germline): GTSNPN, SVGIG (reference sequence). The CDR3 reads CAWRREPQAQYF. The CDR3 DNA reads as TGTGCCTGGCGAAGGGAGCCCCAAGCCCAGTACTTC.

Only a few counts were recorded for this clonotype. The chain couples TRBV6-1 to TRBJ2-3, with a tentative D call TRBD2 (5 bases). CDR3 size: 13 residues. Trimming stripped 6 bases from V and 3 bases from J, with 10 bases between. Per germline, CDR1 MNHNS and CDR2 SASEGT. CDR3 sequence reads: CASSGRRTDTQYF. The CDR3 DNA reads as TGTGCCAGCAGCGGACGGAGGACAGATACGCAGTATTTT.

This clonotype was observed a few times. The rearrangement joins TRBV7-2 to TRBJ2-1; D may be TRBD2 (6 bases). Germline V gives CDR1 SGHTA, CDR2 FQGNSA. The CDR3 extends over 15 amino acids. V lost 0 bases and J 8 bases, leaving 14 bases between the germline ends. The CDR3, as DNA: TGTGCCAGCAGCTTAGCGTATCTCCGGGAGTATGAGCAGTTCTTC. This translates into CASSLAYLREYEQFF. Looking up the rest from reference TRBV7-2 and TRBJ2-1 gives the full variable domain: GAGVSQSPSNKVTEKGKDVELRCDPISGHTALYWYRQSLGQGLEFLIYFQGNSAPDKSGLPSDRFSAERTGGSVSTLTIQRTQQEDSAVYLCASSLAYLREYEQFFGPGTRLTVL.

This clonotype was found a few times. The chain uses TRBV29-1 and TRBJ2-1, with TRBD1 identical over 8 bases. This CDR3 spans 13 amino acids. Germline CDR1 and CDR2: SQVTM and ANQGSEA. After removal of 5 bases from V and 6 bases from J, the junction contained 6 bases not matched to a gene. The CDR3 sequence: CSVRQGLGNEQFF. Written as DNA, the CDR3 is TGCAGCGTTAGACAGGGGTTAGGCAATGAGCAGTTCTTC.

The rearrangement joins TRBV20-1 to TRBJ2-3, with 9 bases lining up with TRBD2. V shed 0 bases and J 14 bases; nucleotides not matched to a gene: 6. The CDR3 runs to 12 residues. Germline assignment: CDR1 DFQATT and CDR2 SNEGSKA (reference sequence). CDR3 coding DNA: TGCAGTGCTAGAGACCCTAGACTAGCGGCGTATTTT. Amino acids: CSARDPRLAAYF.

This chain joins TRBV7-9 and TRBJ2-7, with 10 nucleotides matching TRBD1. CDR1 is SEHNR and CDR2 is FQNEAQ in the germline V gene (reference sequence). With 5 bases clipped from V and 2 bases from J, the junction kept 12 bases outside the gene matches. CDR3 length: 17 residues. CDR3 region: CASSTGQGGRVPYEQYF. In DNA, the CDR3 is TGTGCCAGCAGCACCGGACAGGGGGGTAGGGTGCCCTACGAGCAGTACTTC.

This clonotype has just a few counts. This chain connects TRBV20-1 to TRBJ1-4; D may be TRBD1 (5 bases). Germline lookup yields CDR1 DFQATT and CDR2 SNEGSKA (reference sequence). V gave up 1 base and J gave up 0 bases, with 12 bases separating them. CDR3 length: 16 residues. The CDR3 nucleotides read TGCAGTGCTAGAGCCCAGGGTGGTCCAACTAATGAAAAACTGTTTTTT. This gives the protein CSARAQGGPTNEKLFF.

This clonotype was recorded a few times. V is TRBV6-5 and J is TRBJ1-1, with TRBD1 identical over 11 bases. The CDR3 extends over 15 amino acids. Germline V CDR1 and CDR2: MNHEY, SVGAGI. V was pared by 4 bases and J by 5 bases, with 6 bases of the junction left unmatched. This CDR3 reads CASSSGQGARTEAFF. The CDR3 coding sequence is TGTGCCAGCAGTTCAGGACAGGGGGCCCGAACTGAAGCTTTCTTT.